This passage covers 2 T cell receptor beta chains from one sample sequenced in a study of T cell responses to AZD1222 COVID-19 vaccine. Profiled with immunoSEQ multiplex PCR; TCRdb holds only in-frame clones, not every one. The sample records about 200,000 clones, just over 90% being singletons. The sequenced sample was peripheral blood, obtained 28 days after the second AZD1222 dose. The receptors here all came from an adult who received the AZD1222 COVID-19 vaccine.

V and J are TRBV3-1 (or the pseudogene TRBV3-2) and TRBJ1-3, with unresolved D. The CDR3 length is 18 residues. The ends were cut back, 0 bases at V and 7 bases at J, with 22 bases in the middle. Germline CDR1 reads LGHDT; CDR2 reads YNNKEL (reference sequence). The CDR3 loop is CASSQELFFTENTNTIYF. The CDR3 region has the DNA TGTGCCAGCAGCCAAGAGCTATTTTTTACGGAAAATACGAACACCATATATTTT.

The V and J genes are TRBV12-3 or TRBV12-4 and TRBJ1-2; 7 positions agree with TRBD1. CDR3 length: 13 amino acids. The trim removed 6 bases at V and 6 bases at J, leaving 7 bases unmatched. The CDR3 region has the DNA TGTGCCAGCAGCCCGACAGGGTGGAATGGCTACACCTTC. Amino acid sequence: CASSPTGWNGYTF.